These T cell receptor beta chains were read from a single sample in a study of early T cells in non-severe SARS-CoV-2 infection. TCRdb re-called the 5' RACE reads through MiXCR, storing one row per CDR3 protein. The profile covers 70,000 to 90,000 distinct CDR3 sequences, with just under 15% appearing a single time and 4.5% to 7% taken by the ten largest. What was sequenced was whole blood. These receptors were collected from an adult who was a healthcare worker with PCR-confirmed SARS-CoV-2 infection or an uninfected control (not recorded which). CDR3s include the opening cysteine and the closing phenylalanine or tryptophan. The D gene is left open where the match is weak. Clone size is given for some rows only: seen once, a few or many times, or a class if the clone is expanded.

V	J	size	D	CDR3	DNA
TRBV7-2	TRBJ2-7	NA	NA	CASSLFLMRASYEQYF	TGTGCCAGCAGCTTATTTCTAATGCGGGCCTCCTACGAGCAGTACTTC
TRBV27	TRBJ2-7	few	NA	CASGALGEQYF	TGTGCCAGCGGGGCCCTTGGGGAGCAGTACTTC
TRBV4-1	TRBJ2-3	few	TRBD2	CASSHGLARDTQYF	TGCGCCAGCAGCCACGGACTAGCGCGAGATACGCAGTATTTT
TRBV20-1	TRBJ1-1	few	NA	CSASLLEGANTEAFF	TGCAGTGCTAGCCTGCTCGAAGGAGCGAACACTGAAGCTTTCTTT
TRBV29-1	TRBJ1-1	NA	NA	CSVVSSAGTEAFF	TGCAGCGTTGTCTCGAGTGCGGGCACTGAAGCTTTCTTT
TRBV10-2	TRBJ2-7	many	NA	CASSMRVREQYF	TGCGCCAGCAGTATGAGGGTACGGGAGCAGTACTTC
TRBV2	TRBJ2-5	once	NA	CASKQEQETQYF	TGTGCCAGCAAGCAGGAACAAGAGACCCAGTACTTC
TRBV12-3/TRBV12-4	TRBJ2-5	few	TRBD1	CASSFGTGHHPEETQYF	TGTGCCAGCAGTTTCGGGACAGGGCATCACCCCGAAGAGACCCAGTACTTC
TRBV11-2	TRBJ2-3	few	NA	CASSLDQGPGTDTQYF	TGTGCCAGCAGCTTAGATCAGGGACCAGGCACAGATACGCAGTATTTT
TRBV5-1	TRBJ2-1	NA	NA	CASSPPSGVYNEQFF	TGCGCCAGCAGCCCCCCCTCGGGAGTCTACAATGAGCAGTTCTTC
TRBV12-3/TRBV12-4	TRBJ2-3	NA	NA	CASSPRAADTQYF	TGTGCCAGCAGTCCCAGAGCCGCAGATACGCAGTATTTT
TRBV7-9	TRBJ1-2	few	TRBD1	CASSSTGVDGYTF	TGTGCCAGCAGTTCTACAGGGGTTGATGGCTACACCTTC
TRBV11-2	TRBJ2-5	NA	TRBD2	CASSLGGSEETQYF	TGTGCCAGCAGCTTAGGCGGGAGTGAAGAGACCCAGTACTTC
TRBV27	TRBJ1-1	many	TRBD1	CASSLTGGNTEAFF	TGTGCCAGCAGCCTGACAGGGGGAAACACTGAAGCTTTCTTT
TRBV5-6	TRBJ1-2	few	TRBD1	CASSFEGQASYGYTF	TGTGCCAGCAGCTTTGAGGGACAGGCCAGCTATGGCTACACCTTC
TRBV7-9	TRBJ2-1	many	TRBD2	CASRASNLAGVEQFF	TGTGCCAGCAGGGCCTCTAACTTAGCGGGAGTTGAGCAGTTCTTC
TRBV20-1	TRBJ2-1	NA	NA	CSATRAGSYNEQFF	TGCAGTGCTACCCGAGCGGGCTCCTACAATGAGCAGTTCTTC
TRBV6-1	TRBJ2-7	few	TRBD1	CASSETQILRQGCHEQYF	TGTGCCAGCAGTGAAACCCAAATCCTTCGACAGGGTTGCCACGAGCAGTACTTC
TRBV20-1	TRBJ2-5	few	NA	CSAKGEHLRKETQYF	TGCAGTGCTAAAGGGGAGCACCTAAGAAAAGAGACCCAGTACTTC
TRBV6-1	TRBJ2-3	many	TRBD2	CASRDSGSTDTQYF	TGTGCCAGCAGGGATAGCGGGAGCACAGATACGCAGTATTTT
TRBV6-6	TRBJ2-2	few	NA	CASSYKTGELFF	TGTGCCAGCAGTTACAAGACCGGGGAGCTGTTTTTT
TRBV4-3	TRBJ2-2	few	NA	CASSQQTGATGELFF	TGCGCCAGCAGCCAACAAACTGGGGCCACCGGGGAGCTGTTTTTT
TRBV20-1	TRBJ1-1	NA	NA	CSALYMNTEAFF	TGCAGTGCCCTCTATATGAACACTGAAGCTTTCTTT
TRBV20-1	TRBJ1-5	many	TRBD1	CSARGLTGESNQPQHF	TGCAGTGCCAGGGGTCTTACAGGGGAGAGTAATCAGCCCCAGCATTTT
TRBV29-1	TRBJ2-7	NA	NA	CSVARDSYEQYF	TGCAGCGTTGCCCGGGACTCCTACGAGCAGTACTTC
TRBV6-5	TRBJ2-3	NA	NA	CASSYLSTDTQYF	TGTGCCAGCAGTTACCTAAGCACAGATACGCAGTATTTT
TRBV28	TRBJ2-7	few	TRBD2	CASKSGGHYEQYF	TGTGCCAGCAAATCGGGAGGGCACTACGAGCAGTACTTC
TRBV20-1	TRBJ2-1	NA	TRBD2	CSARDRGLLSPNEQFF	TGCAGTGCTAGAGATCGGGGACTACTCTCCCCCAATGAGCAGTTCTTC
TRBV15	TRBJ2-2	NA	NA	CATSLGAGRARTGELFF	TGCGCCACCAGCCTCGGGGCGGGACGGGCGAGAACCGGGGAGCTGTTTTTT
TRBV10-3	TRBJ2-7	NA	TRBD2	CAINVAGRTYEQYF	TGTGCCATCAACGTAGCGGGACGGACCTACGAGCAGTACTTC
TRBV6-2/TRBV6-3	TRBJ2-1	many	TRBD1	CASSSRQGNEQFF	TGTGCCAGCAGTTCCCGACAGGGCAATGAGCAGTTCTTC
TRBV5-1	TRBJ2-1	few	TRBD1	CASSFEAPGTGSDEQFF	TGCGCCAGCAGCTTTGAGGCCCCCGGGACAGGGTCCGATGAGCAGTTCTTC
TRBV10-1	TRBJ2-5	NA	NA	CASSESLLIGTQYF	TGCGCCAGCAGTGAGTCATTGCTAATCGGGACCCAGTACTTC
TRBV7-2	TRBJ2-1	many	TRBD2	CASSLMGLARHEQFF	TGTGCCAGCAGCTTAATGGGACTAGCTAGACATGAGCAGTTCTTC
TRBV15	TRBJ1-5	many	NA	CATGGPQPQHF	TGTGCCACCGGGGGCCCTCAGCCCCAGCATTTT
TRBV12-3/TRBV12-4	TRBJ1-6	many	NA	CASSLGGAYNSPLHF	TGTGCCAGCAGTTTGGGAGGCGCCTATAATTCACCCCTCCACTTT
TRBV7-6	TRBJ1-3	many	NA	CASSPTWGEGGSGNTIYF	TGTGCCAGCAGCCCTACATGGGGGGAAGGCGGCTCTGGAAACACCATATATTTT
TRBV20-1	TRBJ1-4	NA	TRBD1	CSARDPTQQGSQF	TGCAGTGCTAGAGACCCCACTCAACAGGGGTCCCAATTT
TRBV6-2/TRBV6-3	TRBJ2-2	few	NA	CASSYGLANGELFF	TGTGCCAGCAGTTACGGTCTAGCTAACGGGGAGCTGTTTTTT
TRBV11-3	TRBJ2-7	NA	NA	CASSFWDVTDPSKTYEQYF	TGTGCCAGCAGCTTTTGGGATGTAACCGACCCCTCTAAAACCTACGAGCAGTACTTC
TRBV28	TRBJ2-2	few	NA	CASSFWRFTGELFF	TGTGCCAGCAGTTTTTGGCGGTTCACCGGGGAGCTGTTTTTT
TRBV11-2	TRBJ1-3	NA	NA	CASSYRRDSGNTIYF	TGTGCCAGCAGCTATCGACGGGACTCTGGAAACACCATATATTTT
TRBV24-1	TRBJ2-1	NA	TRBD2	CATSDPGTSGNEQFF	TGTGCCACCAGTGATCCCGGGACTAGCGGGAATGAGCAGTTCTTC
TRBV28	TRBJ2-5	many	NA	CASSLTRETQYF	TGTGCCAGCAGTTTAACTCGAGAGACCCAGTACTTC
TRBV20-1	TRBJ2-7	many	NA	CSATGTEQYF	TGCAGTGCTACCGGGACGGAGCAGTACTTC
TRBV6-5	TRBJ1-5	NA	TRBD1	CASSHLDRGRPQPQHF	TGTGCCAGCAGCCATCTAGACAGGGGCCGCCCTCAGCCCCAGCATTTT
TRBV7-9	TRBJ2-1	many	NA	CASSSFARDEKGEQFF	TGTGCCAGCAGCTCCTTCGCGAGGGATGAGAAAGGGGAGCAGTTCTTC
TRBV12-3/TRBV12-4	TRBJ2-5	few	NA	CASSPQGLRGETQYF	TGTGCCAGCAGTCCCCAGGGGTTGCGGGGAGAGACCCAGTACTTC
TRBV11-2	TRBJ2-7	few	TRBD1	CASSRGQGASWEQYF	TGTGCCAGCAGTCGAGGACAGGGGGCTTCGTGGGAGCAGTACTTC
TRBV4-2	TRBJ1-2	many	NA	CASSQDDGYTF	TGTGCCAGCAGCCAAGATGATGGCTACACCTTC